Included here is one TCR beta chain sequence, with context. This entry comes from a study of blood T cell repertoires in COVID-19. Looking at the study overall: The study drew acute and convalescent COVID-19 samples from the United States, Italy and Spain. Sample material is recorded as cDNA or gDNA derived from T cells, B-cell-depleted T cells, or PBMCs.

The protocol was immunoSEQ multiplex PCR, while the TCRdb copy is restricted to in-frame clones and leaves out a portion. The sample consists of approximately 85,000 clones, 80% to 95% of them appearing once. This CDR3 has 17 amino acids. CDR1 SGHRS and CDR2 YFSETQ come from the germline V gene. V lost 1 base, J lost 6 bases, and 8 bases stayed unmatched. Sequences were obtained from peripheral blood. V is TRBV5-1 and J is TRBJ2-1, with 12 bases lining up with TRBD2. The receptor was isolated from a woman aged 45 to 65 in a cohort sampled during active COVID-19. This CDR3 is CASSLRIRTSGANEQFF. Here the CDR3 DNA reads TGCGCCAGCAGCTTGAGAATAAGGACTAGCGGGGCCAATGAGCAGTTCTTC.